This T cell receptor beta chain was captured by sequencing in a study of T cell repertoires in cytomegalovirus infection. TCRdb re-derived calls from the reads in MiXCR, one entry per CDR3 protein. The table records about 570,000 distinct CDR3 sequences, over 35% of them present only once. The CDR3 runs 13 residues. CDR1 and CDR2 (germline): DFQATT, SNEGSKA (reference sequence). The germline V and J ends were trimmed by 1 base and 4 bases, with 10 bases remaining between them. A word on this clonotype: No antigen is known for it.

The receptor's source is a human donor in good health (CMV status not recorded). Some clones in this sample may be carry-over from other donors' samples. Here the sequenced sample was cultured PBMCs, taken from culture after CMV antigen stimulation. The V gene is TRBV20-1, the J gene TRBJ1-1; a weak D match, TRBD1 (5 bases). CDR3 bases: TGCAGTGCTAGAGCCAGGGAGGCCACTGAAGCTTTCTTT. This encodes CSARAREATEAFF.